Below, one TCR beta chain is given with its context. The entry originates in a study of cytomegalovirus exposure and HLA in healthy donors. The CDR3 covers 14 residues. Trimming left V 5 bases short and J 1 base short, with 11 bases between. The germline V gene encodes CDR1 MDHEN and CDR2 SYDVKM. It was with 60 Vbeta and 13 Jbeta primers that the PCR ran. Data came from immunoSEQ multiplex PCR; TCRdb stores just in-frame clones and leaves some out. The sample comprises around 170,000 clones, roughly 70% of which are singletons, and approximately 1.4% rests with the top ten. The receptor was isolated from a girl aged 5 to 17 in good health and CMV-seronegative. This rearrangement joins TRBV28 to TRBJ1-1, with D maybe TRBD1 (6 bases). The material sequenced was PBMCs. Here the CDR3 DNA reads TGTGCCAGCAGTCGAGGGGGACAGAACACTGAAGCTTTCTTT. Translated, it gives CASSRGGQNTEAFF.